At least ten counts were recorded for the clone carrying this T cell receptor (beta chain). This sample is drawn from a study of CD8+CD57+ T cells in acquired aplastic anemia. Investigators profiled TCR beta VDJ and CDR3 from genomic DNA template. TCRdb re-called the reads with MiXCR, one entry per CDR3 protein. Of some 120,000 distinct CDR3 sequences listed, around 46% are singletons. The V gene's germline CDR1 is ENHRY and CDR2 SYGVKD. The CDR3 sequence is 13 residues long. With 3 bases removed from V and 6 bases from J, the gap between germline ends came to 10 bases. The genes are TRBV10-3 and TRBJ2-3; D is uncertain. The sequence was collected from a human donor in good health, serving as a control. Input material: sorted CD4+, CD8+, or CD8+CD57+ T cells (not recorded which) from PBMCs. In nucleotides, the CDR3 is TGTGCCATCAGTGAACAGTCGGAGGATACGCAGTATTTT. Its translation is CAISEQSEDTQYF.